This T cell receptor (beta chain) appears in the sequencing data of a study of CD8 T cells in ankylosing spondylitis. General study points: Apparently characteristic of ankylosing spondylitis blood was a TCR beta motif (eight highly homologous variants). Disease-linked clones reportedly showed significant enrichment in matched ankylosing spondylitis synovial fluid. In peripheral blood, disease-linked CD8+ clones occurred at relatively low frequencies.

Germline values: CDR1 SGDLS, CDR2 YYNGEE. The germline V and J ends were trimmed by 3 bases and 9 bases, with 13 bases remaining between them. The CDR3 covers 13 residues. In its sample, this clonotype ranks as medium-sized. Its antigen is undetermined. Libraries for TCR beta were made by quantitative 5'-RACE with molecular barcodes. TCRdb reprocessed the 5' RACE reads via MiXCR and lists one record per CDR3 protein. The sample yields about 200,000 distinct CDR3 sequences, roughly 24% seen once. The chain recombines TRBV9 with TRBJ2-1; maybe TRBD2 (5 bases). This sequence was found in a male donor with ankylosing spondylitis or in good health (not recorded which). The sequenced sample was blood, either unsorted or a sorted T cell fraction (not recorded which). The CDR3 nucleotides read TGTGCCAGCAGCGGGGCTAGCTCCGGTGAGCAGTTCTTC. The encoded protein is CASSGASSGEQFF.